A selection of T cell receptor beta chains follows, all from one sample in a study of blood T cell repertoires in COVID-19. TCRdb's table, derived via immunoSEQ multiplex PCR, lists solely in-frame clones and lacks some. Seen here are roughly 100,000 clones, about 87% observed once, and the top ten hold roughly 13%. Input material: peripheral blood. The receptors originated from a human donor in a cohort sampled during active or convalescent COVID-19. The CDR3 runs from the conserved cysteine through the conserved F or W. Each record gives: V gene, clone size, J gene, D gene, CDR3 protein, CDR3 DNA. The D gene is left open where the match is weak. Clone sizes are given selectively: once, few, many, or a class where the clone is expanded.

V: TRBV9
size: .
J: TRBJ2-7
D: .
CDR3: CASSVGSSAYEQYF
DNA: TGTGCCAGCAGCGTAGGGAGTTCTGCCTACGAGCAGTACTTC

V: TRBV6-6
size: .
J: TRBJ2-7
D: TRBD2
CDR3: CASTYGPSGGNEQYF
DNA: TGTGCCAGCACCTACGGCCCTAGCGGGGGTAACGAGCAGTACTTC

V: TRBV5-1
size: .
J: TRBJ2-1
D: TRBD1
CDR3: CASSNGQGAGREQFF
DNA: TGCGCCAGCAGCAACGGACAGGGGGCCGGTCGGGAGCAGTTCTTC

V: TRBV16
size: .
J: TRBJ1-5
D: .
CDR3: CASSLRRNNQPQHF
DNA: TGTGCCAGCAGTCTAAGGCGGAATAATCAGCCCCAGCATTTT

V: TRBV5-1
size: .
J: TRBJ1-6
D: TRBD1
CDR3: CASSLGQGDSPLHF
DNA: TGCGCCAGCAGCTTGGGACAGGGGGATTCACCCCTCCACTTT

V: TRBV6-1
size: .
J: TRBJ1-5
D: TRBD1
CDR3: CASSEQGGLSNQPQHF
DNA: TGTGCCAGCAGTGAGCAGGGGGGTTTAAGCAATCAGCCCCAGCATTTT

V: TRBV4-2
size: .
J: TRBJ2-3
D: TRBD1
CDR3: CASSSQQGVTDTQYF
DNA: TGTGCCAGCAGCTCCCAACAGGGGGTAACAGATACGCAGTATTTT

V: TRBV4-2
size: .
J: TRBJ1-2
D: TRBD1
CDR3: CASSQVGTGVVFHYTF
DNA: TGTGCCAGCAGCCAAGTAGGAACAGGGGTCGTGTTTCACTACACCTTC

V: TRBV28
size: .
J: TRBJ2-7
D: TRBD1
CDR3: CASSSRGTGRYEQYF
DNA: TGTGCCAGCAGTTCGAGGGGGACAGGCCGCTACGAGCAGTACTTC

V: TRBV9
size: .
J: TRBJ1-5
D: TRBD1
CDR3: CASSSTGGRQPQHF
DNA: TGTGCCAGCAGCTCAACAGGGGGCCGTCAGCCCCAGCATTTT

V: TRBV9
size: .
J: TRBJ2-7
D: TRBD2
CDR3: CASSVGAGLGAYEQYF
DNA: TGTGCCAGCAGCGTAGGAGCGGGGCTCGGCGCCTACGAGCAGTACTTC

V: TRBV7-9
size: .
J: TRBJ2-7
D: .
CDR3: CASSDRTGFYEQYF
DNA: TGTGCCAGCAGCGACCGGACTGGATTCTACGAGCAGTACTTC

V: TRBV24-1
size: .
J: TRBJ2-7
D: TRBD1
CDR3: CATSDVGGRQYF
DNA: TGTGCCACCAGTGATGTAGGGGGCCGGCAGTACTTC

V: TRBV19
size: .
J: TRBJ1-4
D: TRBD1
CDR3: CASSTRGQGAPTTNEKLFF
DNA: TGTGCCAGTAGTACCCGAGGACAGGGGGCCCCGACAACTAATGAAAAACTGTTTTTT

V: TRBV28
size: few
J: TRBJ1-5
D: .
CDR3: CALYPLTDNQPQHF
DNA: TGTGCCCTTTACCCTTTGACAGATAATCAGCCCCAGCATTTT

V: TRBV18
size: .
J: TRBJ1-1
D: TRBD1
CDR3: CASSRTGVNTEAFF
DNA: TGTGCCAGCTCACGGACAGGGGTGAACACTGAAGCTTTCTTT

V: TRBV7-9
size: .
J: TRBJ2-2
D: TRBD2
CDR3: CASSSRLAGGSTNTGELFF
DNA: TGTGCCAGCAGCTCCCGACTAGCGGGGGGGTCCACGAACACCGGGGAGCTGTTTTTT

V: TRBV11-2
size: .
J: TRBJ2-3
D: TRBD2
CDR3: CASSPPSGMTDTQYF
DNA: TGTGCCAGCAGCCCCCCTAGCGGGATGACAGATACGCAGTATTTT

V: TRBV25-1
size: once
J: TRBJ1-2
D: TRBD1
CDR3: CASKGTEIEYGYTF
DNA: TGTGCCAGCAAAGGGACAGAGATCGAATATGGCTACACCTTC

V: TRBV5-1
size: .
J: TRBJ2-3
D: TRBD2
CDR3: CASSLDPRGGQVTQYF
DNA: TGCGCCAGCAGCTTGGATCCGCGGGGGGGCCAGGTTACGCAGTATTTT

V: TRBV7-2
size: .
J: TRBJ1-2
D: .
CDR3: CASSLNAAAARFYGYTF
DNA: TGTGCCAGCAGCTTAAATGCGGCGGCAGCAAGATTCTATGGCTACACCTTC

V: TRBV7-9
size: few
J: TRBJ2-3
D: TRBD2
CDR3: CASSDGGGVTQYF
DNA: TGTGCCAGCAGTGATGGTGGGGGGGTTACGCAGTATTTT

V: TRBV7-3
size: .
J: TRBJ2-5
D: .
CDR3: CASSLGPRETQYF
DNA: TGTGCCAGCAGCTTAGGGCCTCGGGAGACCCAGTACTTC

V: TRBV24-1
size: .
J: TRBJ2-2
D: TRBD1
CDR3: CATSGLRQGNTGELFF
DNA: TGTGCCACCAGTGGCCTGCGACAGGGCAACACCGGGGAGCTGTTTTTT

V: TRBV24-1
size: once
J: TRBJ2-5
D: TRBD2
CDR3: CATSDPYGTSDEETQYF
DNA: TGTGCCACCAGTGACCCTTACGGGACTAGCGACGAAGAGACCCAGTACTTC

V: TRBV19
size: .
J: TRBJ2-5
D: TRBD1
CDR3: CASSRRGTGKQETQYF
DNA: TGTGCCAGTAGTAGGCGCGGGACAGGGAAGCAAGAGACCCAGTACTTC

V: TRBV5-1
size: once
J: TRBJ2-3
D: TRBD1
CDR3: CASSLPPGQGTTPTDTQYF
DNA: TGCGCCAGCAGCTTGCCGCCGGGACAGGGGACCACCCCCACAGATACGCAGTATTTT

V: TRBV24-1
size: .
J: TRBJ1-4
D: .
CDR3: CATSERANEKLFF
DNA: TGTGCCACCAGTGAGAGGGCAAATGAAAAACTGTTTTTT

V: TRBV7-2
size: .
J: TRBJ1-5
D: .
CDR3: CASTTGGGQPQHF
DNA: TGTGCCAGCACCACCGGGGGGGGGCAGCCCCAGCATTTT

V: TRBV28
size: .
J: TRBJ1-2
D: .
CDR3: CASGGGGNYGYTF
DNA: TGTGCCAGCGGCGGGGGGGGCAACTATGGCTACACCTTC

V: TRBV19
size: few
J: TRBJ1-1
D: .
CDR3: CASRIRDDTEAFF
DNA: TGTGCCAGTAGGATCCGGGATGACACTGAAGCTTTCTTT

V: TRBV6-2/TRBV6-3
size: .
J: TRBJ1-2
D: TRBD1
CDR3: CASSRGQGANYGYTF
DNA: TGTGCCAGCAGTCGGGGACAGGGGGCTAACTATGGCTACACCTTC